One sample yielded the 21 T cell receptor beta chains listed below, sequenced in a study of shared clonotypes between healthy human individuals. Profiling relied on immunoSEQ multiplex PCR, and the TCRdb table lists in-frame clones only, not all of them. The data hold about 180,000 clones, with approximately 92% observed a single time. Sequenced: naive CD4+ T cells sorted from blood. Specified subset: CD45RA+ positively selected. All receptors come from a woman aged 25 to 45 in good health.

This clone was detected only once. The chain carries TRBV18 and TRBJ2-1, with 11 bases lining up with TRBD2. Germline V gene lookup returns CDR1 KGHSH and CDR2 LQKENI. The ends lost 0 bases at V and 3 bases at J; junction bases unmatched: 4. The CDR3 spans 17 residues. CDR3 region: CASSPPGGTSGYNEQFF. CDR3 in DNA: TGTGCCAGCTCACCACCGGGAGGGACTAGCGGCTACAATGAGCAGTTCTTC.

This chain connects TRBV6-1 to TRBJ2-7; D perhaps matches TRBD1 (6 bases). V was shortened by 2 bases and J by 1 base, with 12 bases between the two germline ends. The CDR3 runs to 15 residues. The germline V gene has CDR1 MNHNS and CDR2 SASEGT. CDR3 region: CASSERWTASYEQYF. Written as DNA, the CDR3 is TGTGCCAGCAGTGAACGTTGGACAGCTTCCTACGAGCAGTACTTC.

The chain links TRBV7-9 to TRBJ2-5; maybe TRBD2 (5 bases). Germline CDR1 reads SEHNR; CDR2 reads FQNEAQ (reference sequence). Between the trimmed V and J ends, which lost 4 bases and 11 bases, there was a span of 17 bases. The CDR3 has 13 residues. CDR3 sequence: CASSSNGPGEQYF. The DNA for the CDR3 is TGTGCCAGCAGCTCCAACGGTCCTGGGGAGCAGTACTTC.

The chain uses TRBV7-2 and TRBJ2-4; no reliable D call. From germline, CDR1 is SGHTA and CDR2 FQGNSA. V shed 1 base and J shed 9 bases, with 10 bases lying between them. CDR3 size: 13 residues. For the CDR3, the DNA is TGTGCCAGCAGCTTAGGCGTGTTGGGCATTCAGTACTTC. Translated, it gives CASSLGVLGIQYF. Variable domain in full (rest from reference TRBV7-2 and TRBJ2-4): GAGVSQSPSNKVTEKGKDVELRCDPISGHTALYWYRQSLGQGLEFLIYFQGNSAPDKSGLPSDRFSAERTGGSVSTLTIQRTQQEDSAVYLCASSLGVLGIQYFGAGTRLSVL.

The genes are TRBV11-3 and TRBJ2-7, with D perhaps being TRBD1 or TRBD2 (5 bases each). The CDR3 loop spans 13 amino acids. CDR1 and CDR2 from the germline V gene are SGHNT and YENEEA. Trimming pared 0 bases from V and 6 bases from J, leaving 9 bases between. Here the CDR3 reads CASSLESGLEQYF. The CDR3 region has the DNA TGTGCCAGCAGCTTAGAATCGGGGCTCGAGCAGTACTTC.

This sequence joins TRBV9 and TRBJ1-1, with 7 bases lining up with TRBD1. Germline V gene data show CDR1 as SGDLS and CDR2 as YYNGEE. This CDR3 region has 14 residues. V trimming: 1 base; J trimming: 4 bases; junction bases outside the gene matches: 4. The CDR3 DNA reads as TGTGCCAGCAGCGTATCGACAGGGACCACTGAAGCTTTCTTT. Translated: CASSVSTGTTEAFF.

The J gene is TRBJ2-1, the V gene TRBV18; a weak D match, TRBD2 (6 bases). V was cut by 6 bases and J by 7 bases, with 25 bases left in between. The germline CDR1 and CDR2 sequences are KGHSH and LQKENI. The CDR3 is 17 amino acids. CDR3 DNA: TGTGCCAGCTCCCTATACCAAGGGGACTCCCCGGGTAATGAGCAGTTCTTC. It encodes CASSLYQGDSPGNEQFF.

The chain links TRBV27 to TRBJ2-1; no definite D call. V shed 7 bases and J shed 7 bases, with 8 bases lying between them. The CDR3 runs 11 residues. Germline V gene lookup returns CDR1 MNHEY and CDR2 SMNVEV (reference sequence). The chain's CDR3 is CASKDRNEQFF. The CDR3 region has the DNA TGTGCCAGCAAGGACCGGAATGAGCAGTTCTTC.

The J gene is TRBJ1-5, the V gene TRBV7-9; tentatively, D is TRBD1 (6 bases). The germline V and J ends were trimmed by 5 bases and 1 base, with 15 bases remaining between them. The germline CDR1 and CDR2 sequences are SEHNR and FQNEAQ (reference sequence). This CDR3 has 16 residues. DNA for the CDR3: TGTGCCAGCAGCACCCACAGGGAGGGCAGCAATCAGCCCCAGCATTTT. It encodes CASSTHREGSNQPQHF.

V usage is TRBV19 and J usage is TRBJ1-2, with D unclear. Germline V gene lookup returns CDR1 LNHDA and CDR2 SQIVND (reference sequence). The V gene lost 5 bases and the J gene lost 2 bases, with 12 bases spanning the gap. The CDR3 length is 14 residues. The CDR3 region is CASSSTVGNYGYTF. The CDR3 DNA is TGTGCCAGTAGTTCGACGGTGGGGAACTATGGCTACACCTTC.

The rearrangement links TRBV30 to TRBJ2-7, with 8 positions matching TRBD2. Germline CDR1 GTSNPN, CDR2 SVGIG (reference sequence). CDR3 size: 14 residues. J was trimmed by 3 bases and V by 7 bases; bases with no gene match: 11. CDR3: CALREAGGRYEQYF. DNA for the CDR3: TGTGCCTTGCGGGAGGCCGGGGGCCGCTACGAGCAGTACTTC.

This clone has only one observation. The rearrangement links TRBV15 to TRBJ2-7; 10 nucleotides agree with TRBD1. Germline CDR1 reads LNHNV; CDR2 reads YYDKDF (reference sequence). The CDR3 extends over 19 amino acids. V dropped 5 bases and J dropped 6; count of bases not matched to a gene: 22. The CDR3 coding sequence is TGTGCCACCAGCCCCCGTCCGGGACAGGGGCCCGGAATGAGGTCCGAGCAGTACTTC. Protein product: CATSPRPGQGPGMRSEQYF.

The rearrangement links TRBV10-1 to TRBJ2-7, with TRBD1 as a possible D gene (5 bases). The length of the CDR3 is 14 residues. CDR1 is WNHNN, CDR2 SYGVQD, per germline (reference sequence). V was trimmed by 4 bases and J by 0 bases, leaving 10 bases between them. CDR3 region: CASSGGHSSYEQYF. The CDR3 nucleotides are TGCGCCAGCAGTGGTGGACATAGCTCCTACGAGCAGTACTTC.

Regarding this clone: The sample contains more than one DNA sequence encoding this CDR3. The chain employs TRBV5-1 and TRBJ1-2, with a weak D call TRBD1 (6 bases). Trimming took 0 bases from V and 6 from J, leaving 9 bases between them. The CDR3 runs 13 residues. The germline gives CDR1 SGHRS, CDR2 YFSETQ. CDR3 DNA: TGCGCCAGCAGCTTGGGGCAGGGGAATGGCTACACCTTC. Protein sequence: CASSLGQGNGYTF.

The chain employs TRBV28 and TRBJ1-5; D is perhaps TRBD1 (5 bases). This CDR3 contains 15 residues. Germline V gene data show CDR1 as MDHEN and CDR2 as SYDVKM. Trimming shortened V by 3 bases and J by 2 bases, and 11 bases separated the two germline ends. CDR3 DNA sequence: TGTGCCAGCAGTTTCGGGGGAACGGGCAATCAGCCCCAGCATTTT. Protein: CASSFGGTGNQPQHF.

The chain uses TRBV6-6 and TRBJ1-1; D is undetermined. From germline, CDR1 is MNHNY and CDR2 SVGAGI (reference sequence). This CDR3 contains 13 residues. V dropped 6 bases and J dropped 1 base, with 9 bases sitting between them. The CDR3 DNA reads TGTGCCAGCAGGAACAACAGGAACACTGAAGCTTTCTTT. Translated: CASRNNRNTEAFF.

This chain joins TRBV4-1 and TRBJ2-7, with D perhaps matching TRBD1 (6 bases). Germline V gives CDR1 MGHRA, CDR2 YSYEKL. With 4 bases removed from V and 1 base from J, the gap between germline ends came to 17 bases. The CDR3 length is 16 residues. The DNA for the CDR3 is TGCGCCAGCAGCCGGGTGGGGGCCAAGGATTCCTACGAGCAGTACTTC. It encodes CASSRVGAKDSYEQYF.

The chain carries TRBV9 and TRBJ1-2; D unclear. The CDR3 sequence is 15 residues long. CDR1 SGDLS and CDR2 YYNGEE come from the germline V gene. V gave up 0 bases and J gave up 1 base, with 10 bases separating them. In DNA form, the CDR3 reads TGTGCCAGCAGCGTAGGGGTAGGGAATAACTATGGCTACACCTTC. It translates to CASSVGVGNNYGYTF.

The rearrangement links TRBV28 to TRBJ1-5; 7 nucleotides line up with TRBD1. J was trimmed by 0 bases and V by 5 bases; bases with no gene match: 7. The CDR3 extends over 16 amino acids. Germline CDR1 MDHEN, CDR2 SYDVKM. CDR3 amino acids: CASSTGTEYSNQPQHF. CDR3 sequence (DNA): TGTGCCAGCAGTACCGGGACAGAGTATAGCAATCAGCCCCAGCATTTT.

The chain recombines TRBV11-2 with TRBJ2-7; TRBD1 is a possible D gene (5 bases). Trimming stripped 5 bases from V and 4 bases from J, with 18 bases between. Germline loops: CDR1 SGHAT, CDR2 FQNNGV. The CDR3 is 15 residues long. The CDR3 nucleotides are TGTGCCAGCAGCCCTTGGGAAGGGGCGTTTTACGAGCAGTACTTC. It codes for CASSPWEGAFYEQYF.

The CDR3 sequence: CASSVASSSSFTYNEQFF. The CDR3 nucleotides read TGTGCCAGCAGCGTAGCATCTAGCTCCTCCTTCACCTACAATGAGCAGTTCTTC. The chain combines TRBV9 with TRBJ2-1; a weak D match, TRBD2 (5 bases). From germline, CDR1 is SGDLS and CDR2 YYNGEE. CDR3 length: 18 residues. With 0 bases removed from V and 2 bases from J, the gap between germline ends came to 18 bases.